The 22 T cell receptor beta chains listed next were all sequenced from one sample in a study of cytomegalovirus exposure and HLA in healthy donors. Use of 60 Vbeta and 13 Jbeta primers characterized the PCR. The table came from immunoSEQ multiplex PCR; TCRdb's copy has only in-frame clones and leaves some out. Among hundreds of thousands of clones listed, roughly 83% were seen once. The sequenced sample consisted of PBMCs. Receptor source: a girl aged 5 to 17 in good health and CMV-seronegative.

The chain employs TRBV15 and TRBJ2-7, with 10 bases aligning to TRBD2. This CDR3 is 20 amino acids long. J was trimmed by 1 base and V by 3 bases; bases with no gene match: 18. CDR1 and CDR2 (germline): LNHNV, YYDKDF (reference sequence). CDR3 DNA sequence: TGTGCCACCAGCAGCGACCTACCCCTAGCGGGGGCCCCACTTTCCTACGAGCAGTACTTC. The encoded protein is CATSSDLPLAGAPLSYEQYF.

This sequence joins TRBV19 and TRBJ2-2; TRBD1 might be the D (6 bases). Germline V gene data show CDR1 as LNHDA and CDR2 as SQIVND (reference sequence). The CDR3 contains 15 residues. The ends were cut back, 4 bases at V and 3 bases at J, with 12 bases in the middle. Here the CDR3 reads CASSSRTEHTGELFF. The CDR3 bases are TGTGCCAGTAGTAGCCGGACAGAGCACACCGGGGAGCTGTTTTTT.

This chain joins TRBV6-1 and TRBJ1-3; D remains ambiguous. CDR3 size: 13 residues. Trimming shortened V by 0 bases and J by 5 bases, and 5 bases separated the two germline ends. The germline V gene has CDR1 MNHNS and CDR2 SASEGT. CDR3 bases: TGTGCCAGCAGTGAAGCGAGCAGAAACACCATATATTTT. Its protein is CASSEASRNTIYF.

The rearrangement joins TRBV29-1 to TRBJ1-2; possible D gene TRBD1, 5 bases. Looked up from germline, CDR1 is SQVTM and CDR2 is ANQGSEA. V lost 7 bases and J lost 4, with 10 bases in between. This CDR3 spans 11 amino acids. The CDR3 nucleotides are TGCAGCGACGGGACTACCTATGGCTACACCTTC. Residues: CSDGTTYGYTF.

This clone appeared once. This sequence joins TRBV7-3 and TRBJ2-1; possibly TRBD1 for D (6 bases). Trimming shortened V by 5 bases and J by 6 bases, and 17 bases separated the two germline ends. The V gene's germline CDR1 is SGHTA and CDR2 FQGTGA. The CDR3 length is 15 residues. CDR3 bases: TGTGCCAGCAGCCCCACAGGGATCCCTTCCAATGAGCAGTTCTTC. Translation: CASSPTGIPSNEQFF.

This clone has a handful of counts. This chain connects TRBV4-3 to TRBJ1-4; no clear D. The CDR3 runs 17 residues. V was shortened by 1 base and J by 0 bases, with 12 bases between the two germline ends. Germline lookup yields CDR1 LGHNA and CDR2 YSLEER. CDR3 in DNA: TGCGCCAGCAGCCAAGTCCCCCTACGGGCAACTAATGAAAAACTGTTTTTT. It yields the protein CASSQVPLRATNEKLFF.

The chain couples TRBV2 to TRBJ2-7; 7 nucleotides align to TRBD1. V was pared by 0 bases and J by 2 bases, with 4 bases of the junction left unmatched. Looked up from germline, CDR1 is SNHLY and CDR2 is FYNNEI. The CDR3 contains 15 residues. The DNA of the CDR3 is TGTGCCAGCAGTGAAGCGCGGCAGGGGGCCTACGAGCAGTACTTC. Translating it yields CASSEARQGAYEQYF.

The genes are TRBV23-1 and TRBJ1-4, with 10 nucleotides matching TRBD1. TRBV23-1 counts as an open reading frame of uncertain function. CDR3 length: 17 amino acids. Unmatched junction bases numbered 9, after V lost 4 bases and J lost 4 bases. The CDR3 nucleotides read TGCGCCAGCAGTCCCCGGGACAGGGGAACTAATAATGAAAAACTGTTTTTT. It specifies CASSPRDRGTNNEKLFF.

The chain combines TRBV10-3 with TRBJ1-2; 8 bases agree with TRBD1. There are 15 residues in the CDR3. CDR1 is ENHRY, CDR2 SYGVKD, per germline. Trimming cost V 0 bases and J 2 bases; bases outside gene matches: 2. CDR3 protein: CAISESSGGNYGYTF. Here the CDR3 DNA reads TGTGCCATCAGTGAGTCATCAGGGGGCAACTATGGCTACACCTTC.

As concerns this clone: The same CDR3 is also encoded by other DNA sequences in this sample. As DNA, the CDR3 is TGTGCCAGCAGCGTATGGGCTAGCGGGGGCACCGGGGAGCTGTTTTTT. It translates to CASSVWASGGTGELFF. The genes are TRBV9 and TRBJ2-2, with 10 nucleotides matching TRBD2. V lost 1 base and J lost 4; bases outside the gene matches: 4. The CDR3 has 16 amino acids. Germline CDR1 and CDR2: SGDLS and YYNGEE.

This clone was observed a handful of times. The V and J genes are TRBV5-1 and TRBJ2-7, with no clear D. The CDR3 is 12 residues long. Trimming took 4 bases from V and 6 from J, leaving 11 bases between them. The germline V gene encodes CDR1 SGHRS and CDR2 YFSETQ. CDR3 protein: CASSRMGLEQYF. CDR3 nucleotides: TGCGCCAGCAGCCGGATGGGCCTCGAGCAGTACTTC.

V gene TRBV11-2 combines with J gene TRBJ2-7; 16 bases are shared with TRBD2. The CDR3 runs 18 residues. Germline lookup yields CDR1 SGHAT and CDR2 FQNNGV. V dropped 5 bases and J dropped 7; count of bases not matched to a gene: 14. DNA for the CDR3: TGTGCCAGCAGCGCACCGGGACTAGCGGGAGGGCCTTTTGGAGAGCAGTACTTC. The encoded protein is CASSAPGLAGGPFGEQYF. Variable domain in full (rest from reference TRBV11-2 and TRBJ2-7): EAGVAQSPRYKIIEKRQSVAFWCNPISGHATLYWYQQILGQGPKLLIQFQNNGVVDDSQLPKDRFSAERLKGVDSTLKIQPAKLEDSAVYLCASSAPGLAGGPFGEQYFGPGTRLTVT.

The chain recombines TRBV27 with TRBJ2-1; 8 nucleotides line up with TRBD2. From germline, CDR1 is MNHEY and CDR2 SMNVEV (reference sequence). CDR3 length equals 15 residues. After removal of 7 bases from V and 8 bases from J, the junction contained 13 bases not matched to a gene. The CDR3 protein is CASTRAVAGNHEQFF. CDR3 DNA: TGTGCCAGCACCAGAGCGGTAGCGGGAAACCATGAGCAGTTCTTC.

The V and J genes are TRBV28 and TRBJ2-7; 11 bases line up with TRBD2. The germline V gene encodes CDR1 MDHEN and CDR2 SYDVKM. Germline trimming cut 5 bases from V and 6 bases from J; bases unmatched to any gene: 9. The CDR3 extends over 15 amino acids. The DNA for the CDR3 is TGTGCCAGCAGTCCACTAGCGGGAGCCGAGGGCGAGCAGTACTTC. Amino acid sequence: CASSPLAGAEGEQYF.

The chain carries TRBV28 and TRBJ2-7; TRBD2 agrees at 12 bases. The CDR3 spans 15 residues. Germline-derived CDR1 and CDR2 are MDHEN and SYDVKM. Unmatched junction bases numbered 6, after V lost 2 bases and J lost 7 bases. This CDR3 is CASSLRLAGVGEQYF. For the CDR3, the DNA is TGTGCCAGCAGTTTACGACTAGCGGGAGTGGGGGAGCAGTACTTC.

The chain has TRBV28 and TRBJ2-7; 8 bases are a match to TRBD1. Per the germline V gene, CDR1 is MDHEN and CDR2 is SYDVKM. This CDR3 comprises 12 residues. The junction had 5 bases not matched to a gene; V was cut back by 11 bases and J by 2 bases. The CDR3 DNA reads TGTGCCTCGTGGACAGGGACCTACGAGCAGTACTTC. The encoded protein is CASWTGTYEQYF.

The chain has TRBV4-3 and TRBJ2-3, with D perhaps matching TRBD1 (6 bases). The length of the CDR3 is 17 residues. V was cut by 5 bases and J by 2 bases, with 20 bases left in between. Germline CDR1 is LGHNA and CDR2 is YSLEER. The CDR3 loop is CASSSEVSGVVTDTQYF. The DNA for the CDR3 is TGCGCCAGCAGCTCAGAGGTTTCAGGGGTCGTCACAGATACGCAGTATTTT.

The chain has TRBV28 and TRBJ1-5, with unresolved D. Germline values: CDR1 MDHEN, CDR2 SYDVKM. This CDR3 is 15 amino acids long. Deletions cut 4 bases from V and 4 bases from J, with 14 bases between. The CDR3 is CASSWSSSLNQPQHF. DNA of the CDR3: TGTGCCAGCAGTTGGTCCAGCTCACTAAATCAGCCCCAGCATTTT.

V and J are TRBV15 and TRBJ2-3; TRBD2 aligns across 7 bases. The CDR3 is made up of 15 amino acids. Germline CDR1 reads LNHNV; CDR2 reads YYDKDF (reference sequence). V dropped 0 bases and J dropped 4; count of bases not matched to a gene: 4. The CDR3 sequence is CATSRERLAADTQYF. CDR3 bases: TGTGCCACCAGCAGAGAACGGCTAGCGGCAGATACGCAGTATTTT.

The rearrangement joins TRBV7-8 to TRBJ1-2; D is unclear. The CDR3 has 13 amino acids. Germline V gene data show CDR1 as SGHVS and CDR2 as FQNEAQ. V was shortened by 1 base and J by 0 bases, with 3 bases between the two germline ends. CDR3 in DNA: TGTGCCAGCAGCTTAGGAGCTAACTATGGCTACACCTTC. Residues: CASSLGANYGYTF. Looking up the rest from reference TRBV7-8 and TRBJ1-2 gives the full variable domain: GAGVSQSPRYKVAKRGQDVALRCDPISGHVSLFWYQQALGQGPEFLTYFQNEAQLDKSGLPSDRFFAERPEGSVSTLKIQRTQQEDSAVYLCASSLGANYGYTFGSGTRLTVV.

This clone has a single count. The CDR3 DNA follows: TGCGCCAGCAGTGAGTCAACTTATAGCGGGGGGCCGACAGATACGCAGTATTTT. Translating it yields CASSESTYSGGPTDTQYF. V is TRBV10-1 and J is TRBJ2-3; 10 bases are shared with TRBD2. Germline-derived CDR1 and CDR2 are WNHNN and SYGVQD (reference sequence). CDR3 length: 18 amino acids. V shed 0 bases, J shed 3 bases, and the junction held 9 bases outside the gene matches.

The chain carries TRBV30 and TRBJ1-1; D not certain. Germline V gene lookup returns CDR1 GTSNPN and CDR2 SVGIG (reference sequence). Between the trimmed V and J ends, which lost 0 bases and 1 base, there was a span of 15 bases. The CDR3 totals 16 residues. The DNA for the CDR3 is TGTGCCTGGAGTGTACCCGGGTACCTCCCGAACACTGAAGCTTTCTTT. This gives the protein CAWSVPGYLPNTEAFF.